A selection of T cell receptor beta chains follows, all from one sample in a study of shared clonotypes between healthy human individuals. Clones were sequenced by immunoSEQ multiplex PCR, and TCRdb holds only the in-frame ones, with some missing. The sample gives 1.6 million or so clones, approximately 98.5% of which show up once; about 0.4% is in the top ten. Sequencing used naive CD4+ T cells sorted from blood. The receptors come from a man aged 25-45 years in good health. Both conserved end residues are part of each CDR3. D genes are given only for firm matches. Some rows have no size entry. The others give once, few or many, or a class for an expanded clone.

clone_size j_call v_call d_call cdr3_nt cdr3_aa
- TRBJ2-1 TRBV5-4 - TGTGCCAGCAGCTTCGAGATACCCTACAATGAGCAGTTCTTC CASSFEIPYNEQFF
once TRBJ2-7 TRBV7-2 - TGTGCCAGCAGCTTACGAGCGGTGAGCTCCTACGAGCAGTACTTC CASSLRAVSSYEQYF
- TRBJ2-2 TRBV4-3 - TGCGCCAGCAGCCAAGTACAGGGTTTTTACGGGGAGCTGTTTTTT CASSQVQGFYGELFF
- TRBJ2-7 TRBV6-1 - TGTGCCAGCATTAGGGTTGGGGCGGAGACGGGTGAGCAGTACTTC CASIRVGAETGEQYF
- TRBJ2-7 TRBV2 - TGTGCCAGCGTGTACGGGAGCGGAACGGAGGAGCAGTACTTC CASVYGSGTEEQYF
- TRBJ2-1 TRBV5-4 TRBD1 TGTGCCAGCAGCTTTGGGACAGGGGGCGGGTACAATGAGCAGTTCTTC CASSFGTGGGYNEQFF
- TRBJ2-7 TRBV19 - TGTGCCAGTAGTATAGGACGGGCGGAACACTCCTACGAGCAGTACTTC CASSIGRAEHSYEQYF
- TRBJ2-1 TRBV7-9 - TGTGCCAGCAGCTTAGCGGGGTCTGAGCAGTTCTTC CASSLAGSEQFF
- TRBJ1-1 TRBV5-1 - TGCGCCAGCAGGATTGGGCACCTGAACACTGAAGCTTTCTTT CASRIGHLNTEAFF
- TRBJ2-3 TRBV18 TRBD2 TGTGCCAGCTCACCTTTGGGAGGGGCAGATACGCAGTATTTT CASSPLGGADTQYF
- TRBJ2-2 TRBV25-1 TRBD1 TGTGCCAGCAGTGTCCGGGACAGGGGATTAACCGGGGAGCTGTTTTTT CASSVRDRGLTGELFF
- TRBJ1-2 TRBV7-6 TRBD1 TGTGCCAGCAGCTTAGGACAGGGTACCGGCTACACCTTC CASSLGQGTGYTF
- TRBJ1-2 TRBV11-2 TRBD1 TGTGCCAGCAGCTTGGGACAGGGAATCAGCTATGGCTACACCTTC CASSLGQGISYGYTF
- TRBJ2-5 TRBV18 - TGTGCCAGCTCATCGGTCACGGCGGGCCAAGAGACCCAGTACTTC CASSSVTAGQETQYF
- TRBJ2-3 TRBV7-2 - TGTGCCAGCAGCTTATTGGTCGGGACATCCGCTAGCACAGATACGCAGTATTTT CASSLLVGTSASTDTQYF
- TRBJ2-7 TRBV7-9 - TGTGCCAGCAGCTTAGGGGCTTCCTACGAGCAGTACTTC CASSLGASYEQYF
- TRBJ1-1 TRBV5-4 TRBD1 TGTGCCAGCAGGCTTGACAGGGGGAACACTGAAGCTTTCTTT CASRLDRGNTEAFF
- TRBJ2-7 TRBV7-9 TRBD2 TGTGCCAGCAGCTGGGGAGGGACCAGATCTAGGGAGCAGTACTTC CASSWGGTRSREQYF
- TRBJ2-5 TRBV5-1 - TGCGCCAGCAGCTTGGTTCCCAGCACAGAGACCCAGTACTTC CASSLVPSTETQYF
- TRBJ2-2 TRBV7-9 TRBD2 TGTGCCAGCAGCCCCACTAGCGGGAGATCGGGCGGGGAGCTGTTTTTT CASSPTSGRSGGELFF
- TRBJ2-1 TRBV28 TRBD2 TGTGCCAGCACCGTCCTAGCGGGAGTTAATGAGCAGTTCTTC CASTVLAGVNEQFF
- TRBJ2-2 TRBV11-2 TRBD2 TGTGCCAGCAGCTTAGCCCGACTAGCGGGAGAGCCCGGGGAGCTGTTTTTT CASSLARLAGEPGELFF
- TRBJ1-5 TRBV5-8 - TGTGCCAGCACCTCGGGACGGACCCCTACTGAGCCCCAGCATTTT CASTSGRTPTEPQHF
- TRBJ2-7 TRBV19 - TGTGCCAGTAGGATAGGTCCAGGGGCAAGGAACGAGCAGTACTTC CASRIGPGARNEQYF
- TRBJ2-5 TRBV7-2 - TGTGCCAGCAGGGACAACCAAGAGACCCAGTACTTC CASRDNQETQYF
- TRBJ2-5 TRBV11-2 - TGTGCCAGCAGCTTAGGTAGCCAGGGCGGGGAGACCCAGTACTTC CASSLGSQGGETQYF
- TRBJ2-2 TRBV27 - TGTGCCAGCAGTCCCTTGGTCCAAACCGGGGAGCTGTTTTTT CASSPLVQTGELFF
once TRBJ2-5 TRBV18 TRBD1 TGTGCCAGCTCACCCCGGACAGGTCAAGAGACCCAGTACTTC CASSPRTGQETQYF
- TRBJ2-7 TRBV5-6 - TGTGCCAGCAGTCAAACCGGGACAAAAGTCACCTACGAGCAGTACTTC CASSQTGTKVTYEQYF
- TRBJ1-1 TRBV5-4 TRBD1 TGTGCCAGCAGCTTGGGTGCAGGGGGGTACACTGAAGCTTTCTTT CASSLGAGGYTEAFF